The 5 T cell receptor beta chains in this list originate from one sample, sequenced in a study of shared clonotypes between healthy human individuals. Sequencing was performed with immunoSEQ multiplex PCR; in TCRdb, only in-frame clones are kept and a portion is missing. This table has approximately 2,000,000 clones, roughly 90% appearing once. Sequencing input: naive CD4+ T cells from PBMCs. The sample's subset: CD45RA+ positively selected. These TCRs come from a man between 18 and 35 years old in good health. Some clones in this sample may be carry-over from other donors' samples.

This chain connects TRBV6-1 to TRBJ2-5; TRBD1 matches at 7 bases. Looked up from germline, CDR1 is MNHNS and CDR2 is SASEGT. The ends lost 10 bases at V and 1 base at J; junction bases unmatched: 3. The CDR3 consists of 12 residues. The CDR3 nucleotides are TGTGCCATCAGGGGGTTCCAAGAGACCCAGTACTTC. This encodes CAIRGFQETQYF.

Notes on this clone: This specimen includes other DNA sequences encoding the same CDR3. The chain employs TRBV7-2 and TRBJ2-7; D might be TRBD1 (6 bases). Germline V CDR1 and CDR2: SGHTA, FQGNSA. This CDR3 is built from 15 residues. Trimming shortened V by 0 bases and J by 4 bases, and 13 bases separated the two germline ends. In DNA, the CDR3 is TGTGCCAGCAGCTTAGCGCCGCAGGGGACGTACGAGCAGTACTTC. Encoded protein: CASSLAPQGTYEQYF.

The rearrangement links TRBV27 to TRBJ2-7, with D tentatively TRBD1 or TRBD2 (5 bases each). The germline gives CDR1 MNHEY, CDR2 SMNVEV (reference sequence). This CDR3 has 18 residues. Trimming shortened V by 5 bases and J by 0 bases, and 23 bases separated the two germline ends. The CDR3 region is CASSPGTFNPPYSYEQYF. The DNA for the CDR3 is TGTGCCAGCAGTCCGGGGACGTTCAACCCGCCCTACTCCTACGAGCAGTACTTC.

This chain uses TRBV7-9 with TRBJ1-3; the D gene is possibly TRBD1 (6 bases). The CDR3 has 14 amino acids. Germline V CDR1 and CDR2: SEHNR, FQNEAQ (reference sequence). V lost 7 bases and J lost 4, with 14 bases in between. CDR3 in amino acids: CASNEQGSGNTIYF. The CDR3 DNA is TGTGCCAGCAACGAACAGGGTTCCGGAAACACCATATATTTT.

The CDR3 DNA follows: TGTGCCAGCAGTCAACAGGGGCACTATGGCTACACCTTC. Its translation is CASSQQGHYGYTF. The chain has TRBV6-6 and TRBJ1-2; 7 bases align to TRBD1. Germline trimming cut 5 bases from V and 3 bases from J; bases unmatched to any gene: 3. Germline assignment: CDR1 MNHNY and CDR2 SVGAGI (reference sequence). This CDR3 has 13 residues.